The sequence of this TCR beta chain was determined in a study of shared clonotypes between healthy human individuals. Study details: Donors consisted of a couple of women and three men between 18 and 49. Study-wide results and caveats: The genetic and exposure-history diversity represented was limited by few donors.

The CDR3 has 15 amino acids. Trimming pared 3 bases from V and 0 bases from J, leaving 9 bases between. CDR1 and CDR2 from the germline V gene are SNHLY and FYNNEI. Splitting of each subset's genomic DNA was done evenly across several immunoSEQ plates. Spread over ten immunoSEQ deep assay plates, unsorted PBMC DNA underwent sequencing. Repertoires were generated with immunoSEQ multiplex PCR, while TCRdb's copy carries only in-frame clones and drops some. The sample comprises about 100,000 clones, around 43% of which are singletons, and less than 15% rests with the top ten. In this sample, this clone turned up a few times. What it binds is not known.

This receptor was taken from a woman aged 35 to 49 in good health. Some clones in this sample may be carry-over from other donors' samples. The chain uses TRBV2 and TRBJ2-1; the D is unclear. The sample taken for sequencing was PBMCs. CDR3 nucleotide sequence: TGTGCCAGCAGTGATACGGGCAGCTCCTACAATGAGCAGTTCTTC. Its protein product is CASSDTGSSYNEQFF.